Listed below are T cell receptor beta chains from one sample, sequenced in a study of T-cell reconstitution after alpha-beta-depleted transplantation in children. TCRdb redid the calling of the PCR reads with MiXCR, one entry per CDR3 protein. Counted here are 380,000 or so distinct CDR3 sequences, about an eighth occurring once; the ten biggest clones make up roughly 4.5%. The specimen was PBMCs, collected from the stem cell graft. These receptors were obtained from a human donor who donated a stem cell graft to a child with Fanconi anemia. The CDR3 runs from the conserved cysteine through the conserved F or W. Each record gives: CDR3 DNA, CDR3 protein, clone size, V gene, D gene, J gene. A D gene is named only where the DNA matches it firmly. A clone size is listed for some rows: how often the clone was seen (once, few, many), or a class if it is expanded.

cdr3_nt: TGTGCCAGCAGCCTCCCGGACAGGGAGCTGTTTTTT; cdr3_aa: CASSLPDRELFF; clone_size: .; v_call: TRBV4-2; d_call: .; j_call: TRBJ2-2
cdr3_nt: TGTGCCAGCAGTTACTACGACTACGAGCAGTACTTC; cdr3_aa: CASSYYDYEQYF; clone_size: .; v_call: TRBV6-2/TRBV6-3; d_call: .; j_call: TRBJ2-7
cdr3_nt: TGTGCCAGCAGTCCGGGTACAGGGTACACAGATACGCAGTATTTT; cdr3_aa: CASSPGTGYTDTQYF; clone_size: .; v_call: TRBV2; d_call: .; j_call: TRBJ2-3
cdr3_nt: TGTGCCAGCAGTGAACCCTACCCCACTGAAGCTTTCTTT; cdr3_aa: CASSEPYPTEAFF; clone_size: few; v_call: TRBV6-1; d_call: .; j_call: TRBJ1-1
cdr3_nt: TGCGCCAGCAGCTTGGTGGGACTACTCACAGATACGCAGTATTTT; cdr3_aa: CASSLVGLLTDTQYF; clone_size: .; v_call: TRBV5-1; d_call: TRBD2; j_call: TRBJ2-3
cdr3_nt: TGTGCCAGCAGCCCTCAAGTTCGGGGGGAGACCCAGTACTTC; cdr3_aa: CASSPQVRGETQYF; clone_size: .; v_call: TRBV7-2; d_call: .; j_call: TRBJ2-5
cdr3_nt: TGTGCGGGGACACCTGGGGACTATGGCTACACCTTC; cdr3_aa: CAGTPGDYGYTF; clone_size: many; v_call: TRBV2; d_call: .; j_call: TRBJ1-2
cdr3_nt: TGTGCCAGCAGCCCCCATGGTGGCACCTCCTACGAGCAGTACTTC; cdr3_aa: CASSPHGGTSYEQYF; clone_size: many; v_call: TRBV12-3/TRBV12-4; d_call: .; j_call: TRBJ2-7
cdr3_nt: TGTGCCATCAGAGGGGTAGTCGATGGCGGGGAGCTGTTTTTT; cdr3_aa: CAIRGVVDGGELFF; clone_size: many; v_call: TRBV10-3; d_call: .; j_call: TRBJ2-2
cdr3_nt: TGTGCCAGCAGCCCAACTTCCCCCACGGACACTGAAGCTTTCTTT; cdr3_aa: CASSPTSPTDTEAFF; clone_size: .; v_call: TRBV11-1; d_call: .; j_call: TRBJ1-1
cdr3_nt: TGTGCCAGCACCCTCACGGGGGCGCGGAATTCACCCCTCCACTTT; cdr3_aa: CASTLTGARNSPLHF; clone_size: few; v_call: TRBV7-2; d_call: .; j_call: TRBJ1-6
cdr3_nt: TGTGCCAGCAGATACGACAGGGGCGAGCAGTTCTTC; cdr3_aa: CASRYDRGEQFF; clone_size: many; v_call: TRBV12-3/TRBV12-4; d_call: TRBD1; j_call: TRBJ2-1
cdr3_nt: TGTGCCAGCACCCGAGGCCTCCTCACCCTGAACACTGAAGCTTTCTTT; cdr3_aa: CASTRGLLTLNTEAFF; clone_size: few; v_call: TRBV6-5; d_call: .; j_call: TRBJ1-1
cdr3_nt: TGTGCCTGGATGCGGGACAGAGTCTACGAGCAGTACTTC; cdr3_aa: CAWMRDRVYEQYF; clone_size: .; v_call: TRBV30; d_call: .; j_call: TRBJ2-7
cdr3_nt: TGTGCCAGCAGTACCGGGACAGGGGCCGCCTATGGCTACACCTTC; cdr3_aa: CASSTGTGAAYGYTF; clone_size: many; v_call: TRBV12-3/TRBV12-4; d_call: TRBD1; j_call: TRBJ1-2
cdr3_nt: TGCAGTGCCGGACTAGCGGGGGGGCCGAGCACAGATACGCAGTATTTT; cdr3_aa: CSAGLAGGPSTDTQYF; clone_size: .; v_call: TRBV20-1; d_call: TRBD2; j_call: TRBJ2-3
cdr3_nt: TGTGCCAGCAGCTTAGCTATCGGAAGTTGGACTGAAGCTTTCTTT; cdr3_aa: CASSLAIGSWTEAFF; clone_size: few; v_call: TRBV7-2; d_call: .; j_call: TRBJ1-1
cdr3_nt: TGTGCCAGCAGTTTAGATTTGCATCAAGAGACCCAGTACTTC; cdr3_aa: CASSLDLHQETQYF; clone_size: few; v_call: TRBV11-2; d_call: .; j_call: TRBJ2-5
cdr3_nt: TGCGCCAGCAGCTTCCAAGCTAGCGGGGCTAATGAGCAGTTCTTC; cdr3_aa: CASSFQASGANEQFF; clone_size: .; v_call: TRBV5-1; d_call: TRBD2; j_call: TRBJ2-1
cdr3_nt: TGTGCCAGCAGCCAAGATCGGTTCGTGGGCCCCGGGGAGTTCTTC; cdr3_aa: CASSQDRFVGPGEFF; clone_size: few; v_call: TRBV3-1; d_call: .; j_call: TRBJ2-1
cdr3_nt: TGCAGTGTGAGGGCCAGGGATGAAAAACTGTTTTTT; cdr3_aa: CSVRARDEKLFF; clone_size: many; v_call: TRBV20-1; d_call: .; j_call: TRBJ1-4
cdr3_nt: TGCAGTGCTAGACCACAGGGGACTGGAAACACCATATATTTT; cdr3_aa: CSARPQGTGNTIYF; clone_size: .; v_call: TRBV20-1; d_call: TRBD1; j_call: TRBJ1-3
cdr3_nt: TGTGCCAGCAGCCCGGGGGTAGCCTACGAGCAGTACTTC; cdr3_aa: CASSPGVAYEQYF; clone_size: .; v_call: TRBV7-2; d_call: .; j_call: TRBJ2-7
cdr3_nt: TGTGCCAGCAGTCGATCCTTTGGGCAGCCCCAGCATTTT; cdr3_aa: CASSRSFGQPQHF; clone_size: few; v_call: TRBV6-6; d_call: .; j_call: TRBJ1-5
cdr3_nt: TGCGCCAGCAGCCAAGGGACAGGGGGCTACATTCAGTACTTC; cdr3_aa: CASSQGTGGYIQYF; clone_size: .; v_call: TRBV4-3; d_call: TRBD1; j_call: TRBJ2-4
cdr3_nt: TGCGCCAGCAGCTTGGAGGGTTCGGGCTACAATGAGCAGTTCTTC; cdr3_aa: CASSLEGSGYNEQFF; clone_size: many; v_call: TRBV5-1; d_call: .; j_call: TRBJ2-1
cdr3_nt: TGTGCCAGCGGCTCGGGGGTTTTAAATGAGCAGTTCTTC; cdr3_aa: CASGSGVLNEQFF; clone_size: many; v_call: TRBV12-3/TRBV12-4; d_call: .; j_call: TRBJ2-1
cdr3_nt: TGCGCCAGCAGCGAGATGACCCTTAACATCGGCTACACCTTC; cdr3_aa: CASSEMTLNIGYTF; clone_size: few; v_call: TRBV5-1; d_call: .; j_call: TRBJ1-2
cdr3_nt: TGTGCCAGCAGCTATCTTAGCACAGATACGCAGTATTTT; cdr3_aa: CASSYLSTDTQYF; clone_size: few; v_call: TRBV3-1; d_call: .; j_call: TRBJ2-3
cdr3_nt: TGTGCCAGCAGTCGGGGGGGAGTCCGGACCGGGGAGCTGTTTTTT; cdr3_aa: CASSRGGVRTGELFF; clone_size: many; v_call: TRBV5-6; d_call: TRBD2; j_call: TRBJ2-2
cdr3_nt: TGTGCCAGCAGCTTAGCGGGGACAGGGAGTATCCCTGAAGCTTTCTTT; cdr3_aa: CASSLAGTGSIPEAFF; clone_size: few; v_call: TRBV7-9; d_call: TRBD1; j_call: TRBJ1-1
cdr3_nt: TGCGCCAGCAGCTTGGTTCCCGGGCGCTATGGCTACACCTTC; cdr3_aa: CASSLVPGRYGYTF; clone_size: few; v_call: TRBV5-1; d_call: .; j_call: TRBJ1-2
cdr3_nt: TGCAGCGTGACAGGGGAAGGCACAGATACGCAGTATTTT; cdr3_aa: CSVTGEGTDTQYF; clone_size: many; v_call: TRBV29-1; d_call: TRBD1; j_call: TRBJ2-3
cdr3_nt: TGTGCCAGCAGTTACCGGGCAAGCGGGGGGGCGGGGGAGCTGTTTTTT; cdr3_aa: CASSYRASGGAGELFF; clone_size: .; v_call: TRBV6-5; d_call: TRBD2; j_call: TRBJ2-2
cdr3_nt: TGTGCCAGCAGCGGGGACAGGGTCTCCTACGAGCAGTACTTC; cdr3_aa: CASSGDRVSYEQYF; clone_size: few; v_call: TRBV11-2; d_call: TRBD1; j_call: TRBJ2-7
cdr3_nt: TGTGCCAGCAGCCCCAAGACAGGGGTAAGCGCCTACAATGAGCAGTTCTTC; cdr3_aa: CASSPKTGVSAYNEQFF; clone_size: few; v_call: TRBV14; d_call: TRBD1; j_call: TRBJ2-1
cdr3_nt: TGTGCCAGCAGACATGGACTGGGACTAGCGGGGGCCTTGGATACGCAGTATTTT; cdr3_aa: CASRHGLGLAGALDTQYF; clone_size: .; v_call: TRBV12-3/TRBV12-4; d_call: TRBD2; j_call: TRBJ2-3
cdr3_nt: TGTGCCAGCAGCGACCGGACCTTAGCCAAAAACATTCAGTACTTC; cdr3_aa: CASSDRTLAKNIQYF; clone_size: many; v_call: TRBV6-2/TRBV6-3; d_call: .; j_call: TRBJ2-4
cdr3_nt: TGCGCCAGCAGCCAAGTAACTTGGACAGGGGGTAATACTGAAGCTTTCTTT; cdr3_aa: CASSQVTWTGGNTEAFF; clone_size: few; v_call: TRBV4-3; d_call: TRBD1; j_call: TRBJ1-1
cdr3_nt: TGTGCCAGCAGTGCCGGGACAGACTATTCCTACGAGCAGTACTTC; cdr3_aa: CASSAGTDYSYEQYF; clone_size: few; v_call: TRBV6-1; d_call: TRBD1; j_call: TRBJ2-7
cdr3_nt: TGCAGTGCTAGAGAGAGGGGGACTAGCACCCTCGGTGAGCAGTTCTTC; cdr3_aa: CSARERGTSTLGEQFF; clone_size: few; v_call: TRBV20-1; d_call: TRBD2; j_call: TRBJ2-1
cdr3_nt: TGTGCCAGCAGCTATCCGCGCCGGTTATACATGAACACTGAAGCTTTCTTT; cdr3_aa: CASSYPRRLYMNTEAFF; clone_size: .; v_call: TRBV6-5; d_call: .; j_call: TRBJ1-1
cdr3_nt: TGTGCCAGCAGTTACTCGAGAGGGACTCGCGAAGCTTTCTTT; cdr3_aa: CASSYSRGTREAFF; clone_size: .; v_call: TRBV6-2/TRBV6-3; d_call: .; j_call: TRBJ1-1